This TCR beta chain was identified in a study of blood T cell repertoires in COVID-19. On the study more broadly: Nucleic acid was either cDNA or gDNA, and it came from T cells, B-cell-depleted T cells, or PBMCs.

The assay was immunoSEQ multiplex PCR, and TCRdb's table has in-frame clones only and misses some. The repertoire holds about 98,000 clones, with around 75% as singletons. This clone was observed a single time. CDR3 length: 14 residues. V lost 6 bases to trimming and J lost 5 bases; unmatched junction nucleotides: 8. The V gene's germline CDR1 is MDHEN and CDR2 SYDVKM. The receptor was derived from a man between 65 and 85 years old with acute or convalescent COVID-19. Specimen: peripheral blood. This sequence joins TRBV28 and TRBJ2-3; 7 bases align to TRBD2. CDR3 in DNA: TGTGCCAGCAGCGTAGCGGGCGGGGGAGATACGCAGTATTTT. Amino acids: CASSVAGGGDTQYF.